This TCR beta chain was sequenced in a study of shared clonotypes between healthy human individuals. All participating donors were Caucasian adults from Nashville, Tennessee. Study-level points and caveats: Clonotype sharing among the donors was expected to vary with sequencing depth.

The data were produced by immunoSEQ multiplex PCR, yet TCRdb's version contains in-frame clones alone and is incomplete. The sample gives about 2.4 million clones, approximately 93% of which show up once; 0.35% to 0.45% is in the top ten. For this clone: Its antigen is currently unknown.

Trimming pared 7 bases from V and 3 bases from J, leaving 13 bases between. The CDR3 covers 14 residues. Germline loops: CDR1 MDHEN, CDR2 SYDVKM. The origin of this receptor is a man younger than 35 in good health. Some clones in this sample may be carry-over from other donors' samples. The rearrangement joins TRBV28 to TRBJ2-1; a weak D match, TRBD2 (6 bases). The material sequenced was naive CD4+ T cells from PBMCs. Subset indicated: CD45RA+ positively selected. CDR3: CASNGRGYYNEQFF. The CDR3 nucleotides read TGTGCCAGCAATGGGCGGGGATACTACAATGAGCAGTTCTTC.